This T cell receptor beta chain stems from a study of blood T cell repertoires in COVID-19 (dated by TCRdb to about 2020). Background on the whole study: Collaborator samples came from the United States, Italy and Spain and covered acute and convalescent phases of COVID-19. The prospective study material was composed of cDNA or gDNA derived from T cells, B-cell-depleted T cells, or PBMCs. Deeply sampled blood TCRbeta repertoires from subjects exposed to, actively infected with, or recovered from COVID-19 were included in the dataset. The repertoires were released in a freely available public database meant as a resource for research on the immune response to SARS-CoV-2. The samples were drawn from two sources: the first 160 participants of the ongoing ImmuneRACE study, and 1,254 subjects contributed by 6 global collaborators. Sample metadata almost always included a de-identified subject ID, COVID-19 status, age in years and sex. HLA class I and class II types, where available, came from metadata supplied by the sample provider rather than from assay-based typing. General findings and caveats noted by the study authors: Clinical and demographic metadata were provided uncurated, with the amount varying by source and participant.

TCRbeta CDR3 regions were amplified from genomic DNA using the immunoSEQ Assay, a bias-controlled multiplex PCR. Processing in the source paper ran as follows. Nucleated cell counts per sample were estimated from amplification of reference gene primers within the assay. Sequence reads were collapsed and filtered to measure the absolute abundance of every unique TCRbeta CDR3 rearrangement. For each sample, productive Simpson clonality was calculated by taking the square root of Simpson's diversity index across productive rearrangements. What TCRdb holds here is the immuneACCESS table cut down to in-frame rearrangements. Part of the clones is not present; checked against another copy, under half of the missing clones reflect an unresolved V gene, and the others are unexplained. V, J and clone size were drawn from that table, and D and trimming were deduced from the DNA. This sample lists 140,000 to 150,000 clones; roughly 75% were detected once. The top ten clones comprise roughly 5.6% of the sample.

In the prospective study, participants were roughly 18 to 100 years old, resided in 25 or so geographic areas of the United States, and were enrolled through a virtual design. In the prospective study, participants were assigned to cohorts based on the clinical history participants reported in a screening survey and a study questionnaire. Recovered participants in ImmuneRACE Cohort 3 were defined by two consecutive negative NP/OP PCR tests, clearance by a healthcare professional, or resolution of symptoms. Each participant in the prospective study had whole blood, serum and a nasopharyngeal or oropharyngeal swab collected by mobile phlebotomists. Prospective study participants could optionally give additional blood draws and questionnaires over a roughly two-month period. Before DNA extraction, blood samples from the prospective study were shipped at room temperature or frozen. The V end gives up 1 base and the J end 7 bases, leaving 1 base in the junction not matched to a gene. The cysteine opens and the phenylalanine closes a CDR3 of 14 amino acids. Left in the record is the CDR3 DNA by itself, 42 bases read in frame from the first base. CDR1 and CDR2, looked up from the germline V gene (reference sequence), are LGHDT and YNNKEL.

A note on this clone: No antigen is known for it. Base quality data are lacking; no much larger clone is found one base away.

The sample consisted of PBMCs or T cells enriched from blood (not recorded which). The chain was built from TRBV3-1 (or the pseudogene TRBV3-2) and TRBJ1-6; TRBD1 agrees with 7 junctional bases. This clonotype originated in a woman in her forties or fifties who had recovered from COVID-19. The DNA reads TGTGCCAGCAGCCAAGCGGGACAGAATTCACCCCTCCACTTT. Translation gives CASSQAGQNSPLHF.